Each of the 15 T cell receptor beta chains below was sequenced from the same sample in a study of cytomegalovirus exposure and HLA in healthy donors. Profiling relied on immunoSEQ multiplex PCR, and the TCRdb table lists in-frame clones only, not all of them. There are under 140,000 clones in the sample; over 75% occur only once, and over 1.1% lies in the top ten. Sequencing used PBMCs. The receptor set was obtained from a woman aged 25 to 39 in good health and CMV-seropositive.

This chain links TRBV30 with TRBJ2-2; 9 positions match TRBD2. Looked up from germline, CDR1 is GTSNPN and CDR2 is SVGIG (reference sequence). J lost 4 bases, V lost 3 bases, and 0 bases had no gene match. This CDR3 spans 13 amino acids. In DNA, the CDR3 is TGTGCCTGGAGACTAGCGGGCACCGGGGAGCTGTTTTTT. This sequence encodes CAWRLAGTGELFF.

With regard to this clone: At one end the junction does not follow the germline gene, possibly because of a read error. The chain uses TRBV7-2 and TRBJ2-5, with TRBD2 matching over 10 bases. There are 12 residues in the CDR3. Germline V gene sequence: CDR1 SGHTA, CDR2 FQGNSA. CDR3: CASSHPGLAHNF. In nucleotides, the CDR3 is TGTGCCAGCAGCCACCCGGGACTAGCGCATAACTTC. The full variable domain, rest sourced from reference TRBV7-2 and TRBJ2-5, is GAGVSQSPSNKVTEKGKDVELRCDPISGHTALYWYRQSLGQGLEFLIYFQGNSAPDKSGLPSDRFSAERTGGSVSTLTIQRTQQEDSAVYLCASSHPGLAHNFGPGTRLLVL.

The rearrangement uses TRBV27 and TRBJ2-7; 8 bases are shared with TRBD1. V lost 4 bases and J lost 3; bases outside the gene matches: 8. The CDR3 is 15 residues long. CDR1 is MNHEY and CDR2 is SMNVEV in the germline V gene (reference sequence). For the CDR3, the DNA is TGTGCCAGCAGTTCGACAGGGGCCGGGGGCTACGAGCAGTACTTC. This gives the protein CASSSTGAGGYEQYF.

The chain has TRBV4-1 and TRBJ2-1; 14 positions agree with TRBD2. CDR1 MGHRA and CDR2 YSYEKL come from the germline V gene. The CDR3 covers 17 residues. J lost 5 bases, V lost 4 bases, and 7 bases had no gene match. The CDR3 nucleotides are TGCGCCAGCAGCCGAGGACTAGCGGGGGGCCCAGACAATGAGCAGTTCTTC. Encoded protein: CASSRGLAGGPDNEQFF.

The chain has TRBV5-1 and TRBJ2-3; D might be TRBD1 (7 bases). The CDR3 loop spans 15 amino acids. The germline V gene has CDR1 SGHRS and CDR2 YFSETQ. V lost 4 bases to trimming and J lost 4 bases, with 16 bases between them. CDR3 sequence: CASSDPQGEADTQYF. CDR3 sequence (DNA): TGCGCCAGCAGCGATCCCCAGGGGGAGGCAGATACGCAGTATTTT.

CDR3 residues: CASSPRGFAGELFF. CDR3 bases: TGTGCCAGCAGCCCCAGGGGGTTCGCCGGGGAGCTGTTTTTT. The V call is TRBV11-3, the J call TRBJ2-2; TRBD1 matches at 7 bases. With 5 bases clipped from V and 6 bases from J, the junction kept 6 bases outside the gene matches. In germline, CDR1 is SGHNT, CDR2 YENEEA. This CDR3 has 14 residues.

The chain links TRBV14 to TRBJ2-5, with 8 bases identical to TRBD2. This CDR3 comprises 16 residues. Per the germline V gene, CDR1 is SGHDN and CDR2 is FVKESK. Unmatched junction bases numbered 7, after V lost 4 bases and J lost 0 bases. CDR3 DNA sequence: TGTGCCAGCAGCCGCCTCGGCGGGGGGTACCAAGAGACCCAGTACTTC. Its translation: CASSRLGGGYQETQYF. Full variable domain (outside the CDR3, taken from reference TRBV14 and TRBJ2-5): EAGVTQFPSHSVIEKGQTVTLRCDPISGHDNLYWYRRVMGKEIKFLLHFVKESKQDESGMPNNRFLAERTGGTYSTLKVQPAELEDSGVYFCASSRLGGGYQETQYFGPGTRLLVL.

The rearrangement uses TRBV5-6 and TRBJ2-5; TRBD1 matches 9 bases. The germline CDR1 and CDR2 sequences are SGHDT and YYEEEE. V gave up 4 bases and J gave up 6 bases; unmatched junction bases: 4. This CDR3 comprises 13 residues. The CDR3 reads CASSRTGVKTQYF. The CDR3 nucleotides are TGTGCCAGCAGCCGGACAGGGGTCAAGACCCAGTACTTC.

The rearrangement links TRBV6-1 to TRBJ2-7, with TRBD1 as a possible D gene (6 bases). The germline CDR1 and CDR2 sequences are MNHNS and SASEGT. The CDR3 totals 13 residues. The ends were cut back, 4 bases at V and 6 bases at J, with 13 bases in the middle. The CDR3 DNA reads TGTGCCAGCAGTGGAGCACAGGGTCTCGAGCAGTACTTC. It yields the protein CASSGAQGLEQYF.

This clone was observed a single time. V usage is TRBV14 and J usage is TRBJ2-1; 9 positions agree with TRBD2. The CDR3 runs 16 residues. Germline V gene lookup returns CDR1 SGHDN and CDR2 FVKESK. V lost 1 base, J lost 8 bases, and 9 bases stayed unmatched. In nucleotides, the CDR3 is TGTGCCAGCAGCCAAGGTCGCGGGAGGGTTGCCCATGAGCAGTTCTTC. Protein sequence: CASSQGRGRVAHEQFF.

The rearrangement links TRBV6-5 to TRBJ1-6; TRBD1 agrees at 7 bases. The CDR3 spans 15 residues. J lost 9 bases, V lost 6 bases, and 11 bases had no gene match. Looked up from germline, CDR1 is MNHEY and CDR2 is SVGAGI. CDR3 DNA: TGTGCCAGCAGAGCCCCGGGACAGCTTCTTTCACCCCTCCACTTT. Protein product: CASRAPGQLLSPLHF.

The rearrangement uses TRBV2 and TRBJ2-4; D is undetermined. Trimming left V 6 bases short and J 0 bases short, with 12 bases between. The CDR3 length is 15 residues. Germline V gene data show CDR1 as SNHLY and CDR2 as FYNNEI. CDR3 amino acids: CASRRGILAKNIQYF. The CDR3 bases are TGTGCCAGCAGACGCGGAATACTAGCCAAAAACATTCAGTACTTC.

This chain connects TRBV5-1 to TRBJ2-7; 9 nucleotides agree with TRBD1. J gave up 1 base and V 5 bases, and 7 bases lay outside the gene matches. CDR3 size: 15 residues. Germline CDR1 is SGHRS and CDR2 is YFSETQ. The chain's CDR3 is CASRIGQGSSYEQYF. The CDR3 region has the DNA TGCGCCAGCAGGATTGGACAGGGGTCTTCCTACGAGCAGTACTTC. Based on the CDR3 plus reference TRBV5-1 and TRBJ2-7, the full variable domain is KAGVTQTPRYLIKTRGQQVTLSCSPISGHRSVSWYQQTPGQGLQFLFEYFSETQRNKGNFPGRFSGRQFSNSRSEMNVSTLELGDSALYLCASRIGQGSSYEQYFGPGTRLTVT.

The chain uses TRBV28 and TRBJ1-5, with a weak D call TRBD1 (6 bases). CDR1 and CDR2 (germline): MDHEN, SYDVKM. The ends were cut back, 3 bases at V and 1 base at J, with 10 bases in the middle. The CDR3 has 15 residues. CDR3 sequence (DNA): TGTGCCAGCAGTTTCCGGCAGGGGAGCAATCAGCCCCAGCATTTT. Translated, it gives CASSFRQGSNQPQHF. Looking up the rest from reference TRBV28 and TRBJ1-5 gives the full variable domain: DVKVTQSSRYLVKRTGEKVFLECVQDMDHENMFWYRQDPGLGLRLIYFSYDVKMKEKGDIPEGYSVSREKKERFSLILESASTNQTSMYLCASSFRQGSNQPQHFGDGTRLSIL.

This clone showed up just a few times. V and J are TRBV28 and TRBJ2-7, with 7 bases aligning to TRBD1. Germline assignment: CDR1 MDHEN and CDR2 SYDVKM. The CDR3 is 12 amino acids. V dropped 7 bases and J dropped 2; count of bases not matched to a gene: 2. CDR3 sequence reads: CASKDRTYEQYF. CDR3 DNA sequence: TGTGCCAGCAAGGACAGGACCTACGAGCAGTACTTC.